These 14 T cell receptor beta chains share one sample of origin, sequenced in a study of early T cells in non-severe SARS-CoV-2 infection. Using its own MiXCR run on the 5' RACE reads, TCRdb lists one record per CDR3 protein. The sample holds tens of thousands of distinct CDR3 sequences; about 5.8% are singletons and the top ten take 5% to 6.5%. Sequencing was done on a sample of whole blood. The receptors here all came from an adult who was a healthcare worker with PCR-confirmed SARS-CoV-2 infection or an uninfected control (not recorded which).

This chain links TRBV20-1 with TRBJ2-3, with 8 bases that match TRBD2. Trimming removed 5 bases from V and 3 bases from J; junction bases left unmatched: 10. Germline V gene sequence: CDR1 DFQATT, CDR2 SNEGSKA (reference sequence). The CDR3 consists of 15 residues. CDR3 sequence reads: CSASSGSGRTDTQYF. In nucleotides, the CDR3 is TGCAGTGCTTCCTCCGGGAGCGGGAGAACAGATACGCAGTATTTT.

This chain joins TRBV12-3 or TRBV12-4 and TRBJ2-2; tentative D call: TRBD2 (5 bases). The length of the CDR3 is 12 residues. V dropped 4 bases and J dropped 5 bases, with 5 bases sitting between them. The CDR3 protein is CASSSGTGELFF. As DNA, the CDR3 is TGTGCCAGCAGTTCGGGAACCGGGGAGCTGTTTTTT.

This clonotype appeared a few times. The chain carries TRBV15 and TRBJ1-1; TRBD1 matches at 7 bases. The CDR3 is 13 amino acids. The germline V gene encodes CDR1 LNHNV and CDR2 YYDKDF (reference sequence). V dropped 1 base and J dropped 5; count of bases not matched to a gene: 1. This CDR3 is CATSRVQGTEAFF. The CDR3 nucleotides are TGTGCCACCAGCAGAGTACAGGGGACTGAAGCTTTCTTT.

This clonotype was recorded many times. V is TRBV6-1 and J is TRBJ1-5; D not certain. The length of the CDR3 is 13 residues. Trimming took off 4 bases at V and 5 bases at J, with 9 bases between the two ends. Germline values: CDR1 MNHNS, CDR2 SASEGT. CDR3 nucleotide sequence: TGTGCCAGCAGTGGCCAGCTTGATCAGCCCCAGCATTTT. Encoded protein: CASSGQLDQPQHF.

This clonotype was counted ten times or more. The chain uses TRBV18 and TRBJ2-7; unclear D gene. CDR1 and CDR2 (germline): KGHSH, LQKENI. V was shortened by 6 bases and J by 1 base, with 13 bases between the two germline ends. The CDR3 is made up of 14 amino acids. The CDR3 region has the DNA TGTGCCAGCTCTTACGTTGGTACGTCCTACGAGCAGTACTTC. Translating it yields CASSYVGTSYEQYF.

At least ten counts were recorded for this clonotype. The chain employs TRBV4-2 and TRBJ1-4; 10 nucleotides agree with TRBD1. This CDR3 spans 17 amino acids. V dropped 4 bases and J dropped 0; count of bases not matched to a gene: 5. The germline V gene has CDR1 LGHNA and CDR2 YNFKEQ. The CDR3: CASSPPGTGATNEKLFF. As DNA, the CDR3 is TGTGCCAGCAGCCCGCCGGGGACAGGGGCAACTAATGAAAAACTGTTTTTT.

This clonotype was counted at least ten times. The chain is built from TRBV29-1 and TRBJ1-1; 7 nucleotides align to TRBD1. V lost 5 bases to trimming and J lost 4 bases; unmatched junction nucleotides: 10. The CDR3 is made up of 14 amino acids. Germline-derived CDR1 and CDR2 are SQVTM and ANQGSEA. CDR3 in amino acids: CSVLSTQGGTEAFF. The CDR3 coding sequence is TGCAGCGTTCTGAGTACGCAGGGGGGCACTGAAGCTTTCTTT.

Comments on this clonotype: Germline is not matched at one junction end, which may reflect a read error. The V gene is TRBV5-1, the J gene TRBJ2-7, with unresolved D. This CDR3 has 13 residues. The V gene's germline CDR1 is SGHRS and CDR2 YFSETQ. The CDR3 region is CASSLDPYYKQYF. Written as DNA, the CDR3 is TGCGCCAGCAGCTTGGATCCGTACTACAAGCAGTACTTC.

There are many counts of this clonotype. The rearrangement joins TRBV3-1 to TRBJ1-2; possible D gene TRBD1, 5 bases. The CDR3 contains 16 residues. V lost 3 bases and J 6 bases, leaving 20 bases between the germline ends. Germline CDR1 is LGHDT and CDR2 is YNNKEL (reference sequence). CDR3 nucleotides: TGTGCCAGCAGCCAGGTGCTAGGGGAGCGAAAAGATGGCTACACCTTC. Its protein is CASSQVLGERKDGYTF.

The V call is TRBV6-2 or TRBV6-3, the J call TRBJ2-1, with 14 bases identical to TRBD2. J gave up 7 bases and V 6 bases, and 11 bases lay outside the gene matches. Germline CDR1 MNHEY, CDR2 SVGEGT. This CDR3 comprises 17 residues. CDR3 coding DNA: TGTGCCAGCAGGCCATCGGGGGGACTAGCGGGAGTGAATGAGCAGTTCTTC. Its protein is CASRPSGGLAGVNEQFF.

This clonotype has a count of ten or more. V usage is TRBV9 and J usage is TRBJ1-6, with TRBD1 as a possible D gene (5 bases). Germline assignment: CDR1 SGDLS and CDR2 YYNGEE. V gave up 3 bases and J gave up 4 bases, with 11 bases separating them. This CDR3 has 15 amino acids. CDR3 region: CASSAQGLYNSPLHF. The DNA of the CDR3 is TGTGCCAGCAGCGCCCAGGGCCTATATAATTCACCCCTCCACTTT. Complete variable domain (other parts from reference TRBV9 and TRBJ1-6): DSGVTQTPKHLITATGQRVTLRCSPRSGDLSVYWYQQSLDQGLQFLIQYYNGEERAKGNILERFSAQQFPDLHSELNLSSLELGDSALYFCASSAQGLYNSPLHFGNGTRLTVT.

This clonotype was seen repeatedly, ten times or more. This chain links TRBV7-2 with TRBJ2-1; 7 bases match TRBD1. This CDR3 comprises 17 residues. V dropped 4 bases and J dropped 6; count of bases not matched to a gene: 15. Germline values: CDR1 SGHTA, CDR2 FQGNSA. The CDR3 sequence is CASSSGQSSYVGNEQFF. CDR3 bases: TGTGCCAGCAGCTCGGGACAGAGTTCTTATGTGGGCAATGAGCAGTTCTTC.

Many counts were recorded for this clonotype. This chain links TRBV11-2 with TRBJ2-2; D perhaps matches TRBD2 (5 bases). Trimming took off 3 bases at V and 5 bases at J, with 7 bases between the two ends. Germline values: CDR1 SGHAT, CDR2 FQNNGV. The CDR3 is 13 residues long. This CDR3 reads CASSFERTGELFF. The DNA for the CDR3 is TGTGCCAGCAGCTTCGAGCGGACCGGGGAGCTGTTTTTT.

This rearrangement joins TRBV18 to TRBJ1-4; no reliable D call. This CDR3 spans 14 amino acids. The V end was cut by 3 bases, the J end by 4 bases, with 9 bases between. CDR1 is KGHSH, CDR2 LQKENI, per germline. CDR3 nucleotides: TGTGCCAGCTCACCGGGCGGTAATAATGAAAAACTGTTTTTT. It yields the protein CASSPGGNNEKLFF.